A selection of T cell receptor beta chains follows, all from one sample in a study of T cells in Graves' hyperthyroidism and ophthalmopathy. TCRdb itself ran the multiplex PCR reads through MiXCR, one entry per CDR3 protein. Counted here are around 490,000 distinct CDR3 sequences, 15% to 20% occurring once; the ten biggest clones make up roughly 47%. The sample was blood. Receptor source: a man aged 40-49 years with Graves' ophthalmopathy. Both conserved end residues are part of each CDR3. The order of the fields is D gene, V gene, clone size, J gene, CDR3 protein, CDR3 DNA. D genes are given only for firm matches. Size values are once, few and many counts, or a class for expanded clones, and some rows have none.

d_gene: NA
v_gene: TRBV6-4
abundance: few
j_gene: TRBJ2-2
CDR3aa: CASSRGRGNTGELFF
CDR3nt: TGTGCCAGCAGCAGGGGACGTGGGAACACCGGGGAGCTGTTTTTT

d_gene: NA
v_gene: TRBV12-3/TRBV12-4
abundance: few
j_gene: TRBJ1-2
CDR3aa: CASSLEADTYGYTF
CDR3nt: TGTGCCAGCAGTTTAGAGGCGGACACCTATGGCTACACCTTC

d_gene: TRBD1
v_gene: TRBV9
abundance: few
j_gene: TRBJ2-1
CDR3aa: CASSPRTGVVNEQFF
CDR3nt: TGTGCCAGCAGCCCCCGGACAGGGGTGGTCAATGAGCAGTTCTTC

d_gene: NA
v_gene: TRBV11-1
abundance: NA
j_gene: TRBJ1-1
CDR3aa: CASTPGGATEAFF
CDR3nt: TGTGCCAGCACCCCCGGGGGGGCCACTGAAGCTTTCTTT

d_gene: TRBD1
v_gene: TRBV3-1
abundance: many
j_gene: TRBJ2-7
CDR3aa: CASSQGNRGFYEQYF
CDR3nt: TGTGCCAGCAGCCAAGGGAACAGGGGATTCTACGAGCAGTACTTC

d_gene: TRBD1
v_gene: TRBV5-1
abundance: NA
j_gene: TRBJ1-1
CDR3aa: CASSLGSDRGAKAFF
CDR3nt: TGCGCCAGCAGCTTGGGATCGGACAGGGGGGCTAAAGCTTTCTTT

d_gene: NA
v_gene: TRBV24-1
abundance: NA
j_gene: TRBJ2-3
CDR3aa: CATSAGDTDTQYF
CDR3nt: TGTGCCACCAGTGCAGGGGACACAGATACGCAGTATTTT

d_gene: NA
v_gene: TRBV7-9
abundance: many
j_gene: TRBJ1-4
CDR3aa: CASSSKRLRNREQNEKLFF
CDR3nt: TGTGCCAGCAGCTCCAAACGCCTCCGGAACAGGGAACAGAATGAAAAACTGTTTTTT

d_gene: NA
v_gene: TRBV9
abundance: NA
j_gene: TRBJ2-3
CDR3aa: CASSVQASSDTQYF
CDR3nt: TGTGCCAGCAGCGTGCAGGCTAGTTCAGATACGCAGTATTTT

d_gene: NA
v_gene: TRBV20-1
abundance: many
j_gene: TRBJ2-4
CDR3aa: CSVPPRAGAKNIQYF
CDR3nt: TGCAGTGTTCCACCACGGGCGGGAGCCAAAAACATTCAGTACTTC

d_gene: TRBD1
v_gene: TRBV28
abundance: NA
j_gene: TRBJ2-2
CDR3aa: CASLTGGTNTGELFF
CDR3nt: TGTGCCAGCCTAACAGGGGGCACGAACACCGGGGAGCTGTTTTTT

d_gene: TRBD1
v_gene: TRBV28
abundance: few
j_gene: TRBJ1-4
CDR3aa: CAGSFPGTGGEKLFF
CDR3nt: TGTGCCGGCAGTTTTCCGGGGACAGGGGGTGAAAAACTGTTTTTT

d_gene: TRBD1
v_gene: TRBV19
abundance: few
j_gene: TRBJ2-1
CDR3aa: CASSMGQGALGEQFF
CDR3nt: TGTGCCAGTAGTATGGGACAGGGGGCGTTGGGTGAGCAGTTCTTC

d_gene: NA
v_gene: TRBV5-1
abundance: many
j_gene: TRBJ1-2
CDR3aa: CASRAGEGYTF
CDR3nt: TGCGCCAGCAGGGCGGGGGAAGGCTACACCTTC

d_gene: TRBD1
v_gene: TRBV5-1
abundance: few
j_gene: TRBJ2-3
CDR3aa: CASSLVGGNTQYF
CDR3nt: TGCGCCAGCAGCTTGGTAGGGGGCAATACGCAGTATTTT

d_gene: NA
v_gene: TRBV7-9
abundance: many
j_gene: TRBJ2-5
CDR3aa: CASSLAGRGRSQETQYF
CDR3nt: TGTGCCAGCAGCTTAGCGGGAAGGGGACGGAGCCAAGAGACCCAGTACTTC

d_gene: TRBD1
v_gene: TRBV2
abundance: many
j_gene: TRBJ1-5
CDR3aa: CASIGQGHNQPQHF
CDR3nt: TGTGCCAGCATCGGACAGGGACACAATCAGCCCCAGCATTTT

d_gene: NA
v_gene: TRBV28
abundance: NA
j_gene: TRBJ1-5
CDR3aa: CASSSMYSNQPQHF
CDR3nt: TGTGCCAGCAGTTCGATGTATAGCAATCAGCCCCAGCATTTT

d_gene: NA
v_gene: TRBV2
abundance: NA
j_gene: TRBJ2-5
CDR3aa: CASSLAQPGFQETQYF
CDR3nt: TGTGCCAGCAGCTTAGCCCAACCGGGATTTCAAGAGACCCAGTACTTC

d_gene: TRBD2
v_gene: TRBV28
abundance: NA
j_gene: TRBJ2-3
CDR3aa: CASSQGLAGGSTDTQYF
CDR3nt: TGTGCCAGCAGCCAAGGTTTGGCGGGGGGGAGCACAGATACGCAGTATTTT

d_gene: TRBD1
v_gene: TRBV7-2
abundance: NA
j_gene: TRBJ1-5
CDR3aa: CASSIDRDQRINF
CDR3nt: TGTGCCAGCAGCATTGACAGGGACCAAAGAATTAATTTT

d_gene: NA
v_gene: TRBV29-1
abundance: NA
j_gene: TRBJ1-2
CDR3aa: CSVDGTVLTNYGYTF
CDR3nt: TGCAGCGTTGACGGGACGGTGCTAACTAACTATGGCTACACCTTC

d_gene: NA
v_gene: TRBV6-2/TRBV6-3
abundance: few
j_gene: TRBJ2-1
CDR3aa: CASSYPSGRNEQFF
CDR3nt: TGTGCCAGCAGTTACCCATCCGGAAGAAATGAGCAGTTCTTC

d_gene: NA
v_gene: TRBV6-1
abundance: NA
j_gene: TRBJ2-1
CDR3aa: CASSAVEGGYEQFF
CDR3nt: TGTGCCAGCAGTGCGGTGGAGGGAGGATATGAGCAGTTCTTC

d_gene: NA
v_gene: TRBV11-2
abundance: many
j_gene: TRBJ1-6
CDR3aa: CASSPRGRNSPLHF
CDR3nt: TGTGCCAGCAGCCCCCGGGGACGAAATTCACCCCTCCACTTT

d_gene: NA
v_gene: TRBV6-1
abundance: few
j_gene: TRBJ1-2
CDR3aa: CASSEDRVLGYTF
CDR3nt: TGTGCCAGCAGTGAAGACAGGGTCTTGGGCTACACCTTC

d_gene: TRBD2
v_gene: TRBV20-1
abundance: many
j_gene: TRBJ2-1
CDR3aa: CSARDSRLAGGLGRLNEQFF
CDR3nt: TGCAGTGCTAGAGATTCCCGGCTAGCGGGGGGGCTAGGAAGACTCAATGAGCAGTTCTTC

d_gene: NA
v_gene: TRBV18
abundance: NA
j_gene: TRBJ2-7
CDR3aa: CASSPNLGYEQYF
CDR3nt: TGTGCCAGCTCACCAAATCTGGGGTACGAGCAGTACTTC

d_gene: TRBD2
v_gene: TRBV20-1
abundance: NA
j_gene: TRBJ2-2
CDR3aa: CSATKRGLATNTGELFF
CDR3nt: TGCAGTGCGACCAAGCGGGGACTAGCGACGAACACCGGGGAGCTGTTTTTT

d_gene: NA
v_gene: TRBV6-1
abundance: few
j_gene: TRBJ1-5
CDR3aa: CASRARDNQPQHF
CDR3nt: TGTGCCAGCAGGGCGAGGGACAATCAGCCCCAGCATTTT

d_gene: TRBD1
v_gene: TRBV7-6
abundance: NA
j_gene: TRBJ2-7
CDR3aa: CASRPSVGQGPYEQYF
CDR3nt: TGTGCCAGCAGACCATCTGTCGGACAGGGACCCTACGAGCAGTACTTC

d_gene: TRBD1
v_gene: TRBV10-2
abundance: NA
j_gene: TRBJ2-1
CDR3aa: CASSGPGQGNYNEQFF
CDR3nt: TGCGCCAGCAGTGGCCCGGGACAGGGGAATTACAATGAGCAGTTCTTC

d_gene: NA
v_gene: TRBV6-2/TRBV6-3
abundance: NA
j_gene: TRBJ1-3
CDR3aa: CASGAWAFPLTIYF
CDR3nt: TGTGCCAGCGGGGCTTGGGCCTTTCCTCTCACCATATATTTT

d_gene: NA
v_gene: TRBV7-8
abundance: many
j_gene: TRBJ2-1
CDR3aa: CASSLGGRGINEQFF
CDR3nt: TGTGCCAGCAGCCTCGGGGGGAGGGGGATCAATGAGCAGTTCTTC

d_gene: NA
v_gene: TRBV12-3/TRBV12-4
abundance: many
j_gene: TRBJ2-7
CDR3aa: CASTLTGSYEQYF
CDR3nt: TGTGCCAGCACCCTAACAGGGTCCTACGAGCAGTACTTC

d_gene: NA
v_gene: TRBV19
abundance: NA
j_gene: TRBJ2-7
CDR3aa: CASTRTGSYEQYF
CDR3nt: TGTGCCAGTACCCGGACGGGGAGCTACGAGCAGTACTTC

d_gene: TRBD1
v_gene: TRBV10-2
abundance: few
j_gene: TRBJ1-4
CDR3aa: CATSGTANEKLFF
CDR3nt: TGCGCCACCAGCGGGACAGCTAATGAAAAACTGTTTTTT

d_gene: NA
v_gene: TRBV5-6
abundance: few
j_gene: TRBJ1-2
CDR3aa: CASSLGQVRVHGYTF
CDR3nt: TGTGCCAGCAGCTTGGGGCAGGTGAGAGTCCATGGCTACACCTTC

d_gene: NA
v_gene: TRBV25-1
abundance: NA
j_gene: TRBJ1-5
CDR3aa: CALKIRGHSNQPQHF
CDR3nt: TGTGCCCTCAAAATTAGGGGTCATAGCAATCAGCCCCAGCATTTT

d_gene: NA
v_gene: TRBV9
abundance: NA
j_gene: TRBJ2-1
CDR3aa: CASSEVPENEQFF
CDR3nt: TGTGCCAGCAGCGAGGTACCGGAGAATGAGCAGTTCTTC

d_gene: TRBD1
v_gene: TRBV12-5
abundance: many
j_gene: TRBJ2-3
CDR3aa: CASGDPGQGVITDTQYF
CDR3nt: TGTGCTAGTGGAGACCCGGGACAGGGGGTTATTACAGATACGCAGTATTTT

d_gene: NA
v_gene: TRBV11-2
abundance: NA
j_gene: TRBJ2-5
CDR3aa: CASGYPPTGTPAETQYF
CDR3nt: TGTGCCAGCGGATACCCCCCTACCGGGACCCCCGCGGAGACCCAGTACTTC

d_gene: NA
v_gene: TRBV5-1
abundance: once
j_gene: TRBJ1-2
CDR3aa: CASSQVPDYGYTF
CDR3nt: TGCGCCAGCAGCCAGGTCCCGGACTATGGCTACACCTTC

d_gene: NA
v_gene: TRBV7-9
abundance: NA
j_gene: TRBJ2-7
CDR3aa: CASSHGTPTLYEQYF
CDR3nt: TGTGCCAGCAGCCACGGGACACCTACCCTCTACGAGCAGTACTTC

d_gene: NA
v_gene: TRBV4-1
abundance: many
j_gene: TRBJ2-7
CDR3aa: CASSRDGEFGGQYF
CDR3nt: TGCGCCAGCAGCCGAGACGGGGAATTCGGCGGGCAGTACTTC

d_gene: NA
v_gene: TRBV28
abundance: few
j_gene: TRBJ1-6
CDR3aa: CASSFSPYNSPLHF
CDR3nt: TGTGCCAGCAGTTTCTCCCCTTATAATTCACCCCTCCACTTT

d_gene: TRBD1
v_gene: TRBV29-1
abundance: many
j_gene: TRBJ2-7
CDR3aa: CSVEAGTANPYEQYF
CDR3nt: TGCAGCGTTGAGGCCGGGACAGCAAATCCCTACGAGCAGTACTTC

d_gene: TRBD1
v_gene: TRBV30
abundance: many
j_gene: TRBJ2-5
CDR3aa: CAWRPGQGVETQYF
CDR3nt: TGTGCCTGGAGACCGGGACAGGGGGTCGAGACCCAGTACTTC

d_gene: NA
v_gene: TRBV5-1
abundance: many
j_gene: TRBJ1-1
CDR3aa: CASREGLRNTEAFF
CDR3nt: TGCGCCAGCCGCGAGGGACTTAGGAACACTGAAGCTTTCTTT

d_gene: TRBD2
v_gene: TRBV11-2
abundance: NA
j_gene: TRBJ2-1
CDR3aa: CAWLEASGRNEQFF
CDR3nt: TGTGCCTGGTTAGAGGCTAGCGGGAGAAATGAGCAGTTCTTC

d_gene: TRBD1
v_gene: TRBV13
abundance: NA
j_gene: TRBJ1-2
CDR3aa: CASSVTGKANYGYTF
CDR3nt: TGTGCCAGCAGCGTGACAGGGAAGGCTAACTATGGCTACACCTTC

d_gene: TRBD1
v_gene: TRBV19
abundance: NA
j_gene: TRBJ1-5
CDR3aa: CASRGSGQGISQPQHF
CDR3nt: TGTGCCAGTAGAGGGTCTGGACAGGGTATTAGCCAGCCCCAGCATTTT

d_gene: TRBD1
v_gene: TRBV7-9
abundance: few
j_gene: TRBJ2-1
CDR3aa: CASSSSLRGQGAGNEQFF
CDR3nt: TGTGCCAGCAGCTCGTCCCTTAGAGGACAGGGGGCGGGCAATGAGCAGTTCTTC